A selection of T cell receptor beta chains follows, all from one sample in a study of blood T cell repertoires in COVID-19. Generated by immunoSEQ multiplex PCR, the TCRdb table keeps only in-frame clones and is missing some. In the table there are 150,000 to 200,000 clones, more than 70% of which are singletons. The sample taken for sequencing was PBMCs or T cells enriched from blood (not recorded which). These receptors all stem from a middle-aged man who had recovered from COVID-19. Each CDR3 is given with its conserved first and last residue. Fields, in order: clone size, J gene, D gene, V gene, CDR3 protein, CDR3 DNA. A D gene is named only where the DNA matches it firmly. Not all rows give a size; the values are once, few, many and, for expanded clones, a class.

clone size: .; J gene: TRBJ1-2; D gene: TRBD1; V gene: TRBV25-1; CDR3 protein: CASSGTGGEGYTF; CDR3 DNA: TGTGCCAGCAGCGGGACAGGGGGCGAAGGCTACACCTTC
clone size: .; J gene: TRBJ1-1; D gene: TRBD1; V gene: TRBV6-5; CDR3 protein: CASSRTGGTEAFF; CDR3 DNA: TGTGCCAGCAGCCGGACAGGGGGCACTGAAGCTTTCTTT
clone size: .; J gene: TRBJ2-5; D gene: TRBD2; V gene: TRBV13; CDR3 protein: CASSFVGIAGTQETQYF; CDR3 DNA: TGTGCCAGCAGCTTTGTCGGGATAGCGGGGACGCAAGAGACCCAGTACTTC
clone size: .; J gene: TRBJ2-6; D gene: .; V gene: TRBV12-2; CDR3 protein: CASRSRRGRAAGANVLTF; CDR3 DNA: TGTGCAAGTCGCTCAAGAAGGGGGAGGGCGGCTGGGGCCAACGTCCTGACTTTC
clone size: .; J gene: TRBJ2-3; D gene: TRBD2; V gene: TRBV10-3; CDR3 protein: CAIRSAGGRISYTDTQYF; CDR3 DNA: TGTGCCATCAGATCAGCGGGGGGCCGGATCTCCTACACAGATACGCAGTATTTT
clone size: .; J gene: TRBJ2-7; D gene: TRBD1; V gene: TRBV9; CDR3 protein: CASSSGTGNYEQYF; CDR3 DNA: TGTGCCAGCAGCTCCGGGACAGGGAACTACGAGCAGTACTTC
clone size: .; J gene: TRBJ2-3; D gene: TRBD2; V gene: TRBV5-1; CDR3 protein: CASSFTSGGSPTDTQYF; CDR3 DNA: TGCGCCAGCAGCTTTACTAGCGGGGGGAGCCCCACAGATACGCAGTATTTT
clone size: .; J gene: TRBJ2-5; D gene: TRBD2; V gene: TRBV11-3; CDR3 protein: CASSLDLAGGRETQYF; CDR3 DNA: TGTGCCAGCAGCTTAGATCTAGCGGGGGGGCGAGAGACCCAGTACTTC
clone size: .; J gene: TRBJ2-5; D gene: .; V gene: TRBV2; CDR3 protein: CASSELGAGLGTQYF; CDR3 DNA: TGTGCCAGCAGTGAGCTCGGTGCGGGGTTGGGGACCCAGTACTTC
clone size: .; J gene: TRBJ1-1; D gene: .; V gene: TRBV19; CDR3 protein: CASSIDGGWKAFF; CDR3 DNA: TGTGCCAGTAGTATAGATGGAGGGTGGAAAGCTTTCTTT
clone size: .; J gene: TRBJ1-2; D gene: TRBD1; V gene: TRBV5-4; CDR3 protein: CASSWGQLNYGYTF; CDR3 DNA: TGTGCCAGCAGCTGGGGACAGCTTAACTATGGCTACACCTTC
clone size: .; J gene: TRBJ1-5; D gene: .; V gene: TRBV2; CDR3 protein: CASRPRSGNQPQHF; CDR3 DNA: TGTGCCAGCAGACCCCGGTCGGGAAATCAGCCCCAGCATTTT
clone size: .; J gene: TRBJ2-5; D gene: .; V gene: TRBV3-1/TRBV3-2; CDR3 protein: CASSQSVVPQTQYF; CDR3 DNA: TGTGCCAGCAGCCAATCTGTAGTCCCCCAGACCCAGTACTTC
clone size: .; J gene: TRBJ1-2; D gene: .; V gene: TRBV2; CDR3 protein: CASSGMRQSNYGYTF; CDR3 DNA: TGTGCCAGCAGTGGGATGAGGCAGTCTAACTATGGCTACACCTTC
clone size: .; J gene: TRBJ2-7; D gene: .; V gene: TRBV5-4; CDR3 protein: CASSVDRSSYEQYF; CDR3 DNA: TGTGCCAGCAGCGTTGACAGGAGTTCCTACGAGCAGTACTTC
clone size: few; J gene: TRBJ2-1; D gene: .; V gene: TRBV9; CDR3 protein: CASSVDARGPYNEQFF; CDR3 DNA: TGTGCCAGCAGCGTAGATGCTAGGGGCCCCTACAATGAGCAGTTCTTC
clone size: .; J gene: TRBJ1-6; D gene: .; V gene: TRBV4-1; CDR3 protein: CASSRILGSPLHF; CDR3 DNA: TGCGCCAGCAGCCGGATCCTCGGGTCACCCCTCCACTTT
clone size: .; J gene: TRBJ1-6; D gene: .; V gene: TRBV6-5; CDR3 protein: CASSSTGNSPLHF; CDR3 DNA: TGTGCCAGCAGTTCTACAGGGAATTCACCCCTCCACTTT
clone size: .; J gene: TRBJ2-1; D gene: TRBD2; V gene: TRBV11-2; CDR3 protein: CASSLGSGGAIYNEQFF; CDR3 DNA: TGTGCCAGCAGCTTAGGTAGCGGGGGGGCCATCTACAATGAGCAGTTCTTC
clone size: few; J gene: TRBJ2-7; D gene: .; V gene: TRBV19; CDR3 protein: CASSGRSLGEQYF; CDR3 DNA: TGTGCCAGTAGTGGGAGATCCTTGGGCGAGCAGTACTTC
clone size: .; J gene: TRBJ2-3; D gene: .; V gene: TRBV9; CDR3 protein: CASSVDTPRGVLSHTQYF; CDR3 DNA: TGTGCCAGCAGCGTAGATACCCCCCGCGGGGTCTTATCACATACGCAGTATTTT
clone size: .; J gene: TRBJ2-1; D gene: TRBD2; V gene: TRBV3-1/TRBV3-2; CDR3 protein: CASSLTSGGVDEQFF; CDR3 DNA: TGTGCCAGCAGCTTAACTAGCGGGGGCGTCGATGAGCAGTTCTTC
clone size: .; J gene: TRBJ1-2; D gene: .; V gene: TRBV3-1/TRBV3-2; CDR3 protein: CASSQVGAASNYGYTF; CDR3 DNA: TGTGCCAGCAGCCAAGTTGGGGCTGCTTCTAACTATGGCTACACCTTC
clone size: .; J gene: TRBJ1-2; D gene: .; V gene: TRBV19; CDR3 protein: CASSPRGYYGYTF; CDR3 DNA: TGTGCCAGTAGTCCCCGGGGGTACTATGGCTACACCTTC
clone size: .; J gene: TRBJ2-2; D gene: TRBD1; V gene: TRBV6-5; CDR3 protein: CASRPQGATGELFF; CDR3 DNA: TGTGCCAGCAGACCCCAGGGGGCCACCGGGGAGCTGTTTTTT
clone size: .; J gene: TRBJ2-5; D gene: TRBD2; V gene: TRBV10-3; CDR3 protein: CAISDWKERGTQYF; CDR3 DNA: TGTGCCATCAGTGATTGGAAGGAGCGGGGGACCCAGTACTTC
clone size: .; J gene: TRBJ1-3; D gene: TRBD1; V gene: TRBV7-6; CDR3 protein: CASSLETGVGNTIYF; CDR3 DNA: TGTGCCAGCAGCTTAGAGACAGGGGTTGGAAACACCATATATTTT
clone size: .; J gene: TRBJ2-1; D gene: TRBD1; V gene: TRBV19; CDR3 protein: CASSRSGTGIFSSYNEQFF; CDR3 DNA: TGTGCCAGTAGTCGATCCGGGACAGGTATATTTAGCTCCTACAATGAGCAGTTCTTC
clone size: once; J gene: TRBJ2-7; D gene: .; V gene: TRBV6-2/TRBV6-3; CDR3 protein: CASSVLSGNLYEQYF; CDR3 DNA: TGTGCCAGCAGTGTTCTATCCGGGAACCTCTACGAGCAGTACTTC
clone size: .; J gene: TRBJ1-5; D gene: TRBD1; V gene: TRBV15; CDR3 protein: CATSRDRAGGAYQPQHF; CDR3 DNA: TGTGCCACCAGCAGAGATAGGGCAGGGGGCGCTTATCAGCCCCAGCATTTT
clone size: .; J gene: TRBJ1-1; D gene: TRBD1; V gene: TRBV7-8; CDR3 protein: CASSSQGAGTEAFF; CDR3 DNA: TGTGCCAGCAGCTCGCAGGGGGCCGGGACTGAAGCTTTCTTT
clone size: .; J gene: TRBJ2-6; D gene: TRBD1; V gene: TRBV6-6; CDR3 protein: CASSRDRLPSSGANVLTF; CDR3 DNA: TGTGCCAGCAGTCGGGACAGACTCCCTTCCTCTGGGGCCAACGTCCTGACTTTC
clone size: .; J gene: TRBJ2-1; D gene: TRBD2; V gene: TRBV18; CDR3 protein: CASSPPPGLASVYEQFF; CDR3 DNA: TGTGCCAGCTCACCACCGCCGGGACTAGCCTCAGTATATGAGCAGTTCTTC
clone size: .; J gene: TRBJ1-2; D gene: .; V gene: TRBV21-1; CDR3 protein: CASSNPTSPRVDYGYTF; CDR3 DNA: TGTGCCAGCAGCAACCCCACCTCTCCCAGGGTCGACTATGGCTACACCTTC
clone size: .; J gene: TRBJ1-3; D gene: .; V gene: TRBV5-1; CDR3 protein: CASSALQGSSSGNTIYF; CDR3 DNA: TGCGCCAGCAGCGCCCTACAGGGCTCAAGCTCTGGAAACACCATATATTTT
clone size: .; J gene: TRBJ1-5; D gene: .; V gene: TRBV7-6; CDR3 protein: CASSLASTGNQPQHF; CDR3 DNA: TGTGCCAGCAGCTTAGCGTCCACAGGGAATCAGCCCCAGCATTTT